This T cell receptor (beta chain) was recorded in a study of blood T cell repertoires in COVID-19. CDR3 length: 14 amino acids. Germline CDR1 is GTSNPN and CDR2 is SVGIG (reference sequence). V lost 0 bases and J 7 bases, leaving 13 bases between the germline ends. Profiling relied on immunoSEQ multiplex PCR, and the TCRdb table lists in-frame clones only, not all of them. In the table there are 150,000 or so clones, around 91% of which are singletons. The rearrangement uses TRBV30 and TRBJ1-5; TRBD1 might be the D (5 bases). The sequenced sample consisted of peripheral blood. The sequence came from a man between 18 and 35 years old with COVID-19, enrolled during active disease. CDR3 sequence reads: CAWSVPGSGQPQHF. CDR3 nucleotides: TGTGCCTGGAGTGTGCCAGGGTCTGGGCAGCCCCAGCATTTT.